Following are 9 T cell receptor beta chains from one sample sequenced in a study of blood T cell repertoires in COVID-19. Here immunoSEQ multiplex PCR was the method, and the copy in TCRdb shows in-frame clones only, minus some. The profile covers 60,000 to 90,000 clones, with about 70% appearing a single time and less than 25% taken by the ten largest. What was sequenced was peripheral blood. Source of these receptors: a man in his fifties or sixties with acute or convalescent COVID-19.

J is TRBJ2-5 and V is TRBV5-4; 13 nucleotides match TRBD2. J lost 3 bases, V lost 0 bases, and 5 bases had no gene match. Germline assignment: CDR1 SGHNT and CDR2 YYREEE (reference sequence). The CDR3 contains 17 residues. CDR3 loop: CASSLEPGLAGKETQYF. CDR3 nucleotide sequence: TGTGCCAGCAGCTTGGAGCCGGGACTAGCGGGGAAAGAGACCCAGTACTTC. The whole variable domain, remainder taken from reference TRBV5-4 and TRBJ2-5, is ETGVTQSPTHLIKTRGQQVTLRCSSQSGHNTVSWYQQALGQGPQFIFQYYREEENGRGNFPPRFSGLQFPNYSSELNVNALELDDSALYLCASSLEPGLAGKETQYFGPGTRLLVL.

The chain is built from TRBV4-1 and TRBJ2-5; the D gene is possibly TRBD2 (5 bases). The CDR3 totals 13 residues. CDR1 MGHRA and CDR2 YSYEKL come from the germline V gene. Trimming removed 3 bases from V and 5 bases from J, with 10 bases in between. The CDR3 loop reads CASSHPSYETQYF. The CDR3 DNA reads as TGCGCCAGCAGCCATCCTAGCTATGAGACCCAGTACTTC.

This rearrangement joins TRBV3-1 (or the pseudogene TRBV3-2) to TRBJ2-1; 9 bases are shared with TRBD2. Per germline, CDR1 LGHDT and CDR2 YNNKEL (reference sequence). V shed 4 bases, J shed 7 bases, and the junction held 8 bases outside the gene matches. The CDR3 has 15 amino acids. Written as DNA, the CDR3 is TGTGCCAGCAGCCCACCTAGCGGGATGTCAAATGAGCAGTTCTTC. Protein product: CASSPPSGMSNEQFF.

This chain uses TRBV7-9 with TRBJ1-6; D remains unclear. Germline CDR1 reads SEHNR; CDR2 reads FQNEAQ (reference sequence). This CDR3 is built from 12 residues. The ends were cut back, 5 bases at V and 7 bases at J, with 6 bases in the middle. CDR3 residues: CASSTANSPLHF. The DNA of the CDR3 is TGTGCCAGCAGCACTGCGAATTCACCCCTCCACTTT.

The chain carries TRBV5-4 and TRBJ1-2; TRBD1 might be the D (6 bases). The germline gives CDR1 SGHNT, CDR2 YYREEE (reference sequence). The CDR3 is made up of 13 amino acids. The V gene lost 4 bases and the J gene lost 1 base, with 8 bases spanning the gap. The CDR3 coding sequence is TGTGCCAGCAGCCCACAGGGTAACTATGGCTACACCTTC. Amino acid sequence: CASSPQGNYGYTF. Full variable domain (missing parts from reference TRBV5-4 and TRBJ1-2): ETGVTQSPTHLIKTRGQQVTLRCSSQSGHNTVSWYQQALGQGPQFIFQYYREEENGRGNFPPRFSGLQFPNYSSELNVNALELDDSALYLCASSPQGNYGYTFGSGTRLTVV.

The J gene is TRBJ2-3, the V gene TRBV20-1; TRBD2 matches at 13 bases. The CDR3 spans 18 residues. V gave up 3 bases and J gave up 1 base; unmatched junction bases: 10. The V gene's germline CDR1 is DFQATT and CDR2 SNEGSKA (reference sequence). CDR3 bases: TGCAGTGCTAGTTTCACTAGCGGGAGGGGGGGAGGCACAGATACGCAGTATTTT. It translates to CSASFTSGRGGGTDTQYF.

The chain combines TRBV14 with TRBJ1-1; 7 nucleotides align to TRBD1. CDR3 length: 20 amino acids. V lost 0 bases to trimming and J lost 3 bases; unmatched junction nucleotides: 19. The germline V gene has CDR1 SGHDN and CDR2 FVKESK. The CDR3 here is CASSQDLLGRGKWLHTEAFF. The CDR3 DNA follows: TGTGCCAGCAGCCAAGATCTTCTTGGCAGGGGGAAGTGGTTGCACACTGAAGCTTTCTTT.

The chain is built from TRBV19 and TRBJ2-7, with 8 bases matching TRBD1. The CDR3 is 13 residues long. J lost 3 bases, V lost 4 bases, and 2 bases had no gene match. Germline V gene sequence: CDR1 LNHDA, CDR2 SQIVND (reference sequence). The CDR3 DNA sequence: TGTGCCAGTAGTACGGGACAGGACTACGAGCAGTACTTC. Residues: CASSTGQDYEQYF.

The CDR3 DNA reads as TGTGCCAGCAGCTCGACTAGCGGAAGGTGGGAGCAGTACTTC. This codes for CASSSTSGRWEQYF. The chain recombines TRBV5-8 with TRBJ2-7, with TRBD2 identical over 9 bases. V dropped 3 bases and J dropped 7; count of bases not matched to a gene: 8. Per the germline V gene, CDR1 is SGHTS and CDR2 is YDEGEE. The CDR3 is made up of 14 amino acids.